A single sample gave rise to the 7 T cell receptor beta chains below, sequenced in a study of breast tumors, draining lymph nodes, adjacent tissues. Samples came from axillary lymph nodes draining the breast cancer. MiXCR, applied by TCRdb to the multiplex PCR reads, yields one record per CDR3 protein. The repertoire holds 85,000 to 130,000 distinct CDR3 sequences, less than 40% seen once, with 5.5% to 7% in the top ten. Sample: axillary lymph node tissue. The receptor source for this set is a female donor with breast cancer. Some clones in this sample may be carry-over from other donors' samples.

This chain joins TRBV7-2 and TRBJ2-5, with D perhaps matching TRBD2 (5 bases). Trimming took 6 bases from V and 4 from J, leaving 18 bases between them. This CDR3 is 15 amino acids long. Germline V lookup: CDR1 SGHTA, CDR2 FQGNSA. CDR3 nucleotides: TGTGCCAGCAGTCCATTGCCACCGGGGAGAGAGACCCAGTACTTC. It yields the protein CASSPLPPGRETQYF.

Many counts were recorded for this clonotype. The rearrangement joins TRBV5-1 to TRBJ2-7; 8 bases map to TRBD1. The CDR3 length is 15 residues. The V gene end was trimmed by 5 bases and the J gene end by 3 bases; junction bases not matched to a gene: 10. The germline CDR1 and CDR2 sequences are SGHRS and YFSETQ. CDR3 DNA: TGCGCCAGCAGTCCCACCGGGACAGGAAACTACGAGCAGTACTTC. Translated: CASSPTGTGNYEQYF.

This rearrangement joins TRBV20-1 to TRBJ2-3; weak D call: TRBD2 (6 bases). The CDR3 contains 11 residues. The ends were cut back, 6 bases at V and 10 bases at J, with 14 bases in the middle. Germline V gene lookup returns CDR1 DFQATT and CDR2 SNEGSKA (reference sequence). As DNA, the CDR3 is TGCAGTGCGCCGACTAGTATGGCGCAGTATTTT. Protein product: CSAPTSMAQYF.

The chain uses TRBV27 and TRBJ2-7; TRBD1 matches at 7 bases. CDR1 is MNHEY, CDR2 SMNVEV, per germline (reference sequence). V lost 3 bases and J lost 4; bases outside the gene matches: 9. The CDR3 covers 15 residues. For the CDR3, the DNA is TGTGCCAGCAGTTTCTCTGGGACAGCATCTTACGAGCAGTACTTC. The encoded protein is CASSFSGTASYEQYF.

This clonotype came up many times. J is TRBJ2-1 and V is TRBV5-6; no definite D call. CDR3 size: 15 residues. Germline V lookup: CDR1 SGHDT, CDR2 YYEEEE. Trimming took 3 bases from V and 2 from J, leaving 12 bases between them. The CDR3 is CASSSLIAPYNEQFF. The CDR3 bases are TGTGCCAGCAGCTCACTTATTGCCCCCTACAATGAGCAGTTCTTC.

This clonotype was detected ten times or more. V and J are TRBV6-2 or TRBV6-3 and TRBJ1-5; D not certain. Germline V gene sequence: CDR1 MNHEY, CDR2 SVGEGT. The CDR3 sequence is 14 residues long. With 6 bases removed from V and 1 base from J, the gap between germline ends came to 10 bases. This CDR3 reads CASRRGESNQPQHF. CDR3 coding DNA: TGTGCCAGCAGGCGTGGCGAAAGCAATCAGCCCCAGCATTTT.

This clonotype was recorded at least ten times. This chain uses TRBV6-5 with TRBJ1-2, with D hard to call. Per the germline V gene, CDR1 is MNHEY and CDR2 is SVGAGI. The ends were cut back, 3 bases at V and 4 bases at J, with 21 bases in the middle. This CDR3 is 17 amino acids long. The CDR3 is CASSYIEGARGSYGYTF. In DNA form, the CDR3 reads TGTGCCAGCAGTTATATAGAAGGAGCCCGTGGGAGCTATGGCTACACCTTC.